This T cell receptor beta chain was captured by sequencing in a study of identical twins. After template switching added a universal primer site, the resulting cDNA carried unique molecular identifiers. TCRdb analysed the 5' RACE reads with MiXCR anew, one entry per CDR3 protein. The data hold around 340,000 distinct CDR3 sequences, with over 9% observed a single time. The CDR3 is 12 residues long. CDR1 and CDR2 (germline): SEHNR, FQNEAQ (reference sequence). V was clipped by 3 bases and J by 8 bases; unmatched bases: 1. Another study also made use of these data, one on yellow fever vaccine responses in identical twins.

The genes are TRBV7-9 and TRBJ1-5; TRBD1 aligns across 7 bases. The sequenced material came from CD8+ T cells sorted from blood. The receptor's source is a woman in her late teens or twenties in good health. This CDR3 is CASSFQGEPQHF. CDR3 in DNA: TGTGCCAGCAGCTTCCAGGGGGAGCCCCAGCATTTT.